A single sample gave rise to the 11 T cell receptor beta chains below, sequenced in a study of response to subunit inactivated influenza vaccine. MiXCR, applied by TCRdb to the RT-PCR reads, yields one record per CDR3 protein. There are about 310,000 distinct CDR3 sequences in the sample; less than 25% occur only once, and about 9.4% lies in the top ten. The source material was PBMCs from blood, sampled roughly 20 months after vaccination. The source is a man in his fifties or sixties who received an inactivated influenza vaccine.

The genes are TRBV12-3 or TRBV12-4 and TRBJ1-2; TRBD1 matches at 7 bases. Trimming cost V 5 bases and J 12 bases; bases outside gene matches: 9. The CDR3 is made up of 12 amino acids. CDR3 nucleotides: TGTGCCAGCAGTCTGGATACCGGGACAGACACCTTC. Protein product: CASSLDTGTDTF.

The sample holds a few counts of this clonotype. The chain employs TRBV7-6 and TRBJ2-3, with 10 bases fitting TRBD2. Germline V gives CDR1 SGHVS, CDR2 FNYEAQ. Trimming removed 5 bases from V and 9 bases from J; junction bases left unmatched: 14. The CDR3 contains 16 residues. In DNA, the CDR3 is TGTGCCAGCAGCCCATTGAGCGGGAGGGCCTCCACGACGCAGTATTTT. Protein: CASSPLSGRASTTQYF.

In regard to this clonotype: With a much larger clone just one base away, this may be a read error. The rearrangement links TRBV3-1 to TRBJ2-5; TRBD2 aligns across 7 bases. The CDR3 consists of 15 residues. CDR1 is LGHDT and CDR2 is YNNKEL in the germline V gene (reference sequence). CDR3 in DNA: TGTGCCAGCAGCCATCGGGGGACTAAACTCGAGACCCGGTACTTC. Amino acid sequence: CASSHRGTKLETRYF.

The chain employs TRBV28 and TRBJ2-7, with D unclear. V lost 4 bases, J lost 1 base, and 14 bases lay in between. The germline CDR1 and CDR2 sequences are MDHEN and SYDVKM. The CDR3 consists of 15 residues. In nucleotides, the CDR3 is TGTGCCAGCAGTTCCCTGGGCCTACCTTCCTACGAGCAGTACTTC. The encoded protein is CASSSLGLPSYEQYF.

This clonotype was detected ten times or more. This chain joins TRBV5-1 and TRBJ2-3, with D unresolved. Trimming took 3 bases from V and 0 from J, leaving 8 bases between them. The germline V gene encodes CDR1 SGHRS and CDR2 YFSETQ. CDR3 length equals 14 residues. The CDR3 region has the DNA TGCGCCAGCAGCTCTATAGGGAGCACAGATACGCAGTATTTT. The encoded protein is CASSSIGSTDTQYF.

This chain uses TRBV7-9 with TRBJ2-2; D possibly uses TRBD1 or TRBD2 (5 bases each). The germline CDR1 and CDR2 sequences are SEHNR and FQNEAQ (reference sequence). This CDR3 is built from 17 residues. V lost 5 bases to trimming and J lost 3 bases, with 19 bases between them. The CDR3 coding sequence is TGTGCCAGCAGCCGACAAGCAGGGACGCTCGACACCGGGGAGCTGTTTTTT. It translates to CASSRQAGTLDTGELFF.

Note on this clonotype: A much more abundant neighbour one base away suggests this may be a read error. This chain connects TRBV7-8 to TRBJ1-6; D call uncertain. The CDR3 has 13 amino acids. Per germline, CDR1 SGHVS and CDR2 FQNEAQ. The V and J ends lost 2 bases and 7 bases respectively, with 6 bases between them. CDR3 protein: CASSLKPNSPLHF. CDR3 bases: TGTGCCAGCAGCTTAAAACCGAATTCACCCCTCCACTTT.

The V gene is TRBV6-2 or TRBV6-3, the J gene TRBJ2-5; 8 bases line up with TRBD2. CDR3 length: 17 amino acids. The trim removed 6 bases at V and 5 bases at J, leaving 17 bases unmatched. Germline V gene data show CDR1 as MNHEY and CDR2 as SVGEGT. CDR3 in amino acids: CASRSKMRGAPEETQYF. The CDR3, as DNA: TGTGCCAGCAGATCAAAGATGCGGGGGGCGCCGGAGGAGACCCAGTACTTC.

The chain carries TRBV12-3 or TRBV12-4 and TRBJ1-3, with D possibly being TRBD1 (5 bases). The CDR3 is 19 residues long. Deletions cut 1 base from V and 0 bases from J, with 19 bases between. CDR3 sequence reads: CASSLVYSRAYSSGNTIYF. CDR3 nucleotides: TGTGCCAGCAGTTTAGTCTATTCCAGGGCTTATAGCTCTGGAAACACCATATATTTT.

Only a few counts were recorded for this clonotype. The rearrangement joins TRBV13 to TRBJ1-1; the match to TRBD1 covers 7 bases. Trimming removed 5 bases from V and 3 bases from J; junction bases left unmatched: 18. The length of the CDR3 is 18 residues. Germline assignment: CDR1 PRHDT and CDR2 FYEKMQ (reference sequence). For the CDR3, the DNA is TGTGCCAGCAGCCTCAAAGAGGGACAGCGCTTTGGGGACACTGAAGCTTTCTTT. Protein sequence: CASSLKEGQRFGDTEAFF.

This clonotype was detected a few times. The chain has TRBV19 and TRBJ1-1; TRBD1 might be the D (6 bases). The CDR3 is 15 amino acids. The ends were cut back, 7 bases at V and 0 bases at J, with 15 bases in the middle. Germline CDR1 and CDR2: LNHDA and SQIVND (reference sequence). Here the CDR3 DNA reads TGTGCCAGTACTGACGGACAGTTCTTGAACACTGAAGCTTTCTTT. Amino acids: CASTDGQFLNTEAFF.